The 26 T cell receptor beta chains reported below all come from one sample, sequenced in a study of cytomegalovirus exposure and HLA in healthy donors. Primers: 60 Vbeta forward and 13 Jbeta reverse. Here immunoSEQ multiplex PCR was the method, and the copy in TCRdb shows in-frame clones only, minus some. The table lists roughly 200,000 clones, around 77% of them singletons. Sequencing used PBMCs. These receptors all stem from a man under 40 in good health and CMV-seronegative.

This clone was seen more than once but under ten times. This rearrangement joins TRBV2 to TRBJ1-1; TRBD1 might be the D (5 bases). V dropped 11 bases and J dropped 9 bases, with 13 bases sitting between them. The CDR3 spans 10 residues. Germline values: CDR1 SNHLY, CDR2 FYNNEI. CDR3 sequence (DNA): TGTGCCCGCGGGGACGCTCAAGCTTTCTTT. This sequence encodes CARGDAQAFF.

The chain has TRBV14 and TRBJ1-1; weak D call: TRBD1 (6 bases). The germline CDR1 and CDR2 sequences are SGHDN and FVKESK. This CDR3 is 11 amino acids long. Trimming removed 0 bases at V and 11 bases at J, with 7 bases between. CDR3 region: CASSQDGQAFF. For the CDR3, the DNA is TGTGCCAGCAGCCAAGATGGACAGGCTTTCTTT. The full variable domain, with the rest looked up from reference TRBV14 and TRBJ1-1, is EAGVTQFPSHSVIEKGQTVTLRCDPISGHDNLYWYRRVMGKEIKFLLHFVKESKQDESGMPNNRFLAERTGGTYSTLKVQPAELEDSGVYFCASSQDGQAFFGQGTRLTVV.

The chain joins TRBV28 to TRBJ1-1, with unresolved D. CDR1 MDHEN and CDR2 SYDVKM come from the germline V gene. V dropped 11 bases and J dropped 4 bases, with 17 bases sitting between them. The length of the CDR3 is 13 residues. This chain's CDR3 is CAASERRVTEAFF. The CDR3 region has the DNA TGTGCCGCGTCAGAGAGGCGTGTCACTGAAGCTTTCTTT.

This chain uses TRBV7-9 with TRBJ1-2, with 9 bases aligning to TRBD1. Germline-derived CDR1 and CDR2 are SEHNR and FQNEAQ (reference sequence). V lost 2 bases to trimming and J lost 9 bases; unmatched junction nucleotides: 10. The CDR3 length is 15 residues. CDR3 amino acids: CASSLRTGGAESYTF. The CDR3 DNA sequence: TGTGCCAGCAGCTTAAGAACAGGGGGCGCAGAAAGCTACACCTTC.

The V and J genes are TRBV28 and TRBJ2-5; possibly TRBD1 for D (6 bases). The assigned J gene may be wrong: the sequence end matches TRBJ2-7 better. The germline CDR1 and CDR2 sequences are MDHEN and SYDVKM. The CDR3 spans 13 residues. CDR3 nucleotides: TGTGCCAGCAGTTGGGCAGGGGCCTACGAGCAGTACTTC. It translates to CASSWAGAYEQYF.

Here the CDR3 DNA reads TGTGCCAGCAGTCCCCTTCCAGGGTTCTACGAGCAGTACTTC. Protein: CASSPLPGFYEQYF. The chain links TRBV2 to TRBJ2-7; tentatively, D is TRBD1 (5 bases). Germline V gene lookup returns CDR1 SNHLY and CDR2 FYNNEI. The CDR3 runs 14 residues. Between the trimmed V and J ends, which lost 5 bases and 3 bases, there was a span of 14 bases.

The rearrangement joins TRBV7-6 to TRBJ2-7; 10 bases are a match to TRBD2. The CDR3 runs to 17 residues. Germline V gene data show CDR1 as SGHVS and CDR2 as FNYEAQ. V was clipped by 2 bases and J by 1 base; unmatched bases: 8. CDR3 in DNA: TGTGCCAGCAGCTTACGAGCAACACTAGCGGGATCCTACGAGCAGTACTTC. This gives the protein CASSLRATLAGSYEQYF.

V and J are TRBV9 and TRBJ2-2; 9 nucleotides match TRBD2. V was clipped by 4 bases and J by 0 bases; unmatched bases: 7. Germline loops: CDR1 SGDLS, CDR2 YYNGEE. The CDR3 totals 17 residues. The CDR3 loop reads CASSLRLAETNTGELFF. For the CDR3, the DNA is TGTGCCAGCAGCCTTAGACTAGCGGAGACGAACACCGGGGAGCTGTTTTTT.

The DNA of the CDR3 is TGCAGCGTGGATGGGACAGCAGATGGCTACACCTTC. It encodes CSVDGTADGYTF. The rearrangement links TRBV29-1 to TRBJ1-2; 7 nucleotides line up with TRBD1. The CDR3 is made up of 12 amino acids. With V trimmed by 6 bases and J by 6 bases, 7 bases remained unmatched. Germline V lookup: CDR1 SQVTM, CDR2 ANQGSEA.

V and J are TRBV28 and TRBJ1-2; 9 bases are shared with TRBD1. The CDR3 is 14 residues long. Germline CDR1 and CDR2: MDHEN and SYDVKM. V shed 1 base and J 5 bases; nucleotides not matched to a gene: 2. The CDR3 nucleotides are TGTGCCAGCAGTTTATTCGGACAGGGGTATGGCTACACCTTC. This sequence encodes CASSLFGQGYGYTF.

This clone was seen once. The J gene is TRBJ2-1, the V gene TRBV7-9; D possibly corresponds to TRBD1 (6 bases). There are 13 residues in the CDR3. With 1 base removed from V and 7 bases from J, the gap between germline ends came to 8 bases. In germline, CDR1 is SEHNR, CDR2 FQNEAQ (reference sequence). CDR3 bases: TGTGCCAGCAGCTTAGGTACAGGGAATGAGCAGTTCTTC. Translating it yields CASSLGTGNEQFF.

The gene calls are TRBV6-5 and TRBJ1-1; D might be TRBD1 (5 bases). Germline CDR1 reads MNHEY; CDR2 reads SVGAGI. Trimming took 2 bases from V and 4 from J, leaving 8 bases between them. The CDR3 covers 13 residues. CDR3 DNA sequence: TGTGCCAGCAGTTACGGGGCGACCACTGAAGCTTTCTTT. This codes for CASSYGATTEAFF.

The CDR3 loop reads CASVGTSVPGELFF. The CDR3 DNA follows: TGTGCCAGCGTAGGGACTAGCGTCCCCGGGGAGCTGTTTTTT. The chain uses TRBV2 and TRBJ2-2; the match to TRBD2 covers 10 bases. Losses at the gene ends were 8 bases for V and 6 bases for J; bases not matched to a gene: 6. CDR1 SNHLY and CDR2 FYNNEI come from the germline V gene. CDR3 length: 14 amino acids. Full variable domain (remainder filled in from reference TRBV2 and TRBJ2-2): EPEVTQTPSHQVTQMGQEVILRCVPISNHLYFYWYRQILGQKVEFLVSFYNNEISEKSEIFDDQFSVERPDGSNFTLKIRSTKLEDSAMYFCASVGTSVPGELFFGEGSRLTVL.

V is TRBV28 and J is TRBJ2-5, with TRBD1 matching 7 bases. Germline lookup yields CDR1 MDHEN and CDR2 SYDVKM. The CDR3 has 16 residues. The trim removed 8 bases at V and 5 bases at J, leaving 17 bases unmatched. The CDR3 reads CASRDSDRAPRETQYF. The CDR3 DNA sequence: TGTGCCAGCCGTGACAGCGACAGGGCACCTCGCGAGACCCAGTACTTC.

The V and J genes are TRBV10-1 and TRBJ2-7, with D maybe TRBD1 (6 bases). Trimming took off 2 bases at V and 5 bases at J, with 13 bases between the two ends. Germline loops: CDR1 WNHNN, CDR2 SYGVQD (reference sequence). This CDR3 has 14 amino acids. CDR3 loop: CASSEAGGRDEQYF. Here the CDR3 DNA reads TGCGCCAGCAGTGAGGCTGGGGGCAGGGACGAGCAGTACTTC.

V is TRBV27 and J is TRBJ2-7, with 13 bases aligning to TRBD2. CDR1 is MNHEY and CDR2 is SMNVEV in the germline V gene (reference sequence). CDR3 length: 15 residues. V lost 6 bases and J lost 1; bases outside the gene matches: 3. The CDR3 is CASRRTSGSSYEQYF. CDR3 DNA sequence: TGTGCCAGCAGAAGGACTAGCGGGAGTTCCTACGAGCAGTACTTC.

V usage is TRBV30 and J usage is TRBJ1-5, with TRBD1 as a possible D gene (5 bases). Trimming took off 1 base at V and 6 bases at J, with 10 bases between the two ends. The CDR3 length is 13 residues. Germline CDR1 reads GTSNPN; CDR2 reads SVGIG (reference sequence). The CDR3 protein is CAWSAGSGQPQHF. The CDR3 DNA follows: TGTGCCTGGAGTGCAGGGTCAGGTCAGCCCCAGCATTTT.

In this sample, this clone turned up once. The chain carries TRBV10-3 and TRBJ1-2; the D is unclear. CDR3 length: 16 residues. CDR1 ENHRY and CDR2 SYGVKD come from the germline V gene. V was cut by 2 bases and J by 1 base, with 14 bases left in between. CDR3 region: CAISEEGNSDNYGYTF. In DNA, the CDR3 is TGTGCCATCAGTGAGGAGGGCAACTCCGATAACTATGGCTACACCTTC.

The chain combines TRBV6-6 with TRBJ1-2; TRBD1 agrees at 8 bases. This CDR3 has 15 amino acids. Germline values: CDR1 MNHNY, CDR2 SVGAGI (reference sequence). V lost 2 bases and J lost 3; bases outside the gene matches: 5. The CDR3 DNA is TGTGCCAGCAGTTACACTGCAGGGGGCGACTATGGCTACACCTTC. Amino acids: CASSYTAGGDYGYTF.

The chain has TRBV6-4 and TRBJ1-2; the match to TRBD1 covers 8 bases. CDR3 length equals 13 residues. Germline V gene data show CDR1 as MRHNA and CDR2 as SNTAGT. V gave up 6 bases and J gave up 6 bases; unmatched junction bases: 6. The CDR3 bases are TGTGCCAGCAGAGCCCCAGGGGGCAATGGCTACACCTTC. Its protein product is CASRAPGGNGYTF.

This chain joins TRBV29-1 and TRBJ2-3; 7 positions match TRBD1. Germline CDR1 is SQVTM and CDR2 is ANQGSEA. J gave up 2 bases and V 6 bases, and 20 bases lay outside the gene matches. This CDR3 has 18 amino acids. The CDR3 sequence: CSVPARDSVPTSTDTQYF. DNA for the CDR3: TGCAGCGTCCCAGCCCGGGACAGTGTTCCGACCTCCACAGATACGCAGTATTTT.

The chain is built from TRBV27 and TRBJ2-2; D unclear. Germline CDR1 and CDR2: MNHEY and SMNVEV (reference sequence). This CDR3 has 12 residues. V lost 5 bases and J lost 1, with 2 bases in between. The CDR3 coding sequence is TGTGCCAGCAGTCGGAACACCGGGGAGCTGTTTTTT. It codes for CASSRNTGELFF.

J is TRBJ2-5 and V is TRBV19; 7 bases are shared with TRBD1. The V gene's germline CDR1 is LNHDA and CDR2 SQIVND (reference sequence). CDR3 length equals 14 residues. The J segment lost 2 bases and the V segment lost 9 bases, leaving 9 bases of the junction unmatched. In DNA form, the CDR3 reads TGTGCCAGCTCGGACAGGCGAATTCAAGAGACCCAGTACTTC. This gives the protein CASSDRRIQETQYF.

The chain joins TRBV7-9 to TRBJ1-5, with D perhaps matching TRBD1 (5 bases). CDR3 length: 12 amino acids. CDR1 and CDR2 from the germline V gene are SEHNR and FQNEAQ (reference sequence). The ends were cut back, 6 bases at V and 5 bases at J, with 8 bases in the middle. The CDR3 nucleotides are TGTGCCAGCAGGGGGGGGGATCAGCCCCAGCATTTT. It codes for CASRGGDQPQHF.

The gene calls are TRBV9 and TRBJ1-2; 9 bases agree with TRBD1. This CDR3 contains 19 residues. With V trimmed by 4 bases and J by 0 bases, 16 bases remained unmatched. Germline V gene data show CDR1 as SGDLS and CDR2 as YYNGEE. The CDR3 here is CASSNSGTGLISANYGYTF. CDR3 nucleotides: TGTGCCAGCAGCAACTCCGGGACAGGGCTGATTTCGGCTAACTATGGCTACACCTTC.

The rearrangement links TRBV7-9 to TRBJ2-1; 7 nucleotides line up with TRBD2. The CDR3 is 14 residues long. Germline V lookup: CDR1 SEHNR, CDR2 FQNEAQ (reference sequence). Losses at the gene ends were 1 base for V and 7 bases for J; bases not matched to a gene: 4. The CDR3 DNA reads TGTGCCAGCAGCTTAGGCGGGAGATTAAATGAGCAGTTCTTC. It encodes CASSLGGRLNEQFF.